One and the same sample provided the 14 T cell receptor beta chains below, sequenced in a study of Ad26.COV2.S vaccination and SARS-CoV-2 variants. Treatment in this sample: about 20 received Ad26.COV2.S at low or high dose, single or two shots; about 5 received placebo; per-sample allocation not given. It was on day 63 after the first vaccine or placebo injection that samples were taken. Produced via immunoSEQ multiplex PCR; TCRdb's table is partial and in-frame only. The table includes fewer than 500,000 clones, approximately 92% detected once. Specimen: peripheral blood, collected in a trial of Ad26.COV2.S vaccine versus placebo. The receptors derive from a person aged 18-60 years who received the Ad26.COV2.S COVID-19 vaccine or a placebo.

This clone was observed a single time. The chain employs TRBV6-6 and TRBJ1-6; tentatively, D is TRBD1 (6 bases). This CDR3 is 13 amino acids long. Germline CDR1 reads MNHNY; CDR2 reads SVGAGI (reference sequence). V was shortened by 7 bases and J by 5 bases, with 9 bases between the two germline ends. This CDR3 reads CASTAGDNSPLHF. CDR3 coding DNA: TGTGCCAGCACAGCAGGGGATAATTCACCCCTCCACTTT.

V and J are TRBV5-5 and TRBJ2-1; D might be TRBD1 (6 bases). CDR1 and CDR2 (germline): SGHKS, YYEKEE (reference sequence). V lost 7 bases, J lost 10 bases, and 18 bases lay in between. The CDR3 sequence is 13 residues long. The CDR3 loop is CASLDPGAWEQFF. The CDR3 region has the DNA TGTGCCAGCCTGGACCCAGGGGCTTGGGAGCAGTTCTTC.

CDR3 in amino acids: CASSLWVPPFTIEQFF. The DNA of the CDR3 is TGTGCCAGCAGCTTATGGGTTCCCCCCTTTACTATAGAGCAGTTCTTC. The chain joins TRBV7-9 to TRBJ2-1, with D hard to call. Germline V CDR1 and CDR2: SEHNR, FQNEAQ (reference sequence). Trimming took 2 bases from V and 10 from J, leaving 21 bases between them. This CDR3 contains 16 residues.

On this clone itself: Other DNA sequences from this sample encode an identical CDR3 as well. V is TRBV5-4 and J is TRBJ2-5; no clear D. Germline V lookup: CDR1 SGHNT, CDR2 YYREEE (reference sequence). Trimming pared 0 bases from V and 3 bases from J, leaving 6 bases between. CDR3 length equals 13 residues. The CDR3 nucleotides are TGTGCCAGCAGCTTGGGGGTTAAAGAGACCCAGTACTTC. Encoded protein: CASSLGVKETQYF.

Here the CDR3 reads CASSLFGGSYGYTF. CDR3 nucleotides: TGTGCCAGCAGTTTATTCGGCGGATCCTATGGCTACACCTTC. The rearrangement uses TRBV28 and TRBJ1-2; D unclear. In germline, CDR1 is MDHEN, CDR2 SYDVKM. The CDR3 totals 14 residues. Trimming left V 1 base short and J 4 bases short, with 10 bases between.

This chain links TRBV19 with TRBJ2-5; 8 bases fit TRBD1. Germline assignment: CDR1 LNHDA and CDR2 SQIVND (reference sequence). Trimming cost V 3 bases and J 4 bases; bases outside gene matches: 4. The CDR3 spans 14 residues. CDR3 nucleotides: TGTGCCAGTAGTATGGCACAGGGGGGAGAGACCCAGTACTTC. Translated, it gives CASSMAQGGETQYF.

The V and J genes are TRBV18 and TRBJ1-2; 7 bases fit TRBD1. The germline gives CDR1 KGHSH, CDR2 LQKENI. The CDR3 has 13 amino acids. The J segment lost 5 bases and the V segment lost 6 bases, leaving 6 bases of the junction unmatched. CDR3 protein: CASSWDSEYGYTF. The CDR3 DNA follows: TGTGCCAGCTCCTGGGACAGCGAATATGGCTACACCTTC.

The chain employs TRBV29-1 and TRBJ2-2; D remains ambiguous. The CDR3 covers 10 residues. The germline CDR1 and CDR2 sequences are SQVTM and ANQGSEA. Trimming took 5 bases from V and 7 from J, leaving 5 bases between them. DNA for the CDR3: TGCAGCGTTTCAATCGGGGAGCTGTTTTTT. It encodes CSVSIGELFF.

This sequence joins TRBV6-2 or TRBV6-3 and TRBJ2-7; 7 bases fit TRBD1. The CDR3 has 15 residues. After removal of 6 bases from V and 2 bases from J, the junction contained 10 bases not matched to a gene. Germline CDR1 is MNHEY and CDR2 is SVGEGT. CDR3 sequence reads: CASRPPGQRPYEQYF. The CDR3 region has the DNA TGTGCCAGCAGACCTCCGGGACAGCGGCCCTACGAGCAGTACTTC.

The CDR3 DNA reads as TGTGCCAGTAGTCCCTGGGACAGGGTGGGCGAGCAGTACTTC. Its protein is CASSPWDRVGEQYF. The chain employs TRBV19 and TRBJ2-7; TRBD1 matches at 9 bases. V lost 5 bases and J lost 6; bases outside the gene matches: 8. The germline CDR1 and CDR2 sequences are LNHDA and SQIVND (reference sequence). The CDR3 loop spans 14 amino acids.

This clone showed up just once. The V gene is TRBV30, the J gene TRBJ2-1; D is unclear. The CDR3 is made up of 11 amino acids. Trimming removed 1 base from V and 9 bases from J, with 7 bases in between. CDR1 and CDR2 (germline): GTSNPN, SVGIG (reference sequence). The CDR3 sequence is CAWSDRIEQFF. In DNA form, the CDR3 reads TGTGCCTGGAGTGACAGAATTGAGCAGTTCTTC.

V and J are TRBV2 and TRBJ2-7, with 11 bases that match TRBD1. Germline V gene data show CDR1 as SNHLY and CDR2 as FYNNEI. J gave up 2 bases and V 5 bases, and 5 bases lay outside the gene matches. CDR3 size: 15 residues. The CDR3 DNA reads as TGTGCCAGCAGTCCCCCGGGACAGGGGGCCTACGAGCAGTACTTC. It codes for CASSPPGQGAYEQYF.

This rearrangement joins TRBV10-3 to TRBJ2-7, with a tentative D call TRBD2 (6 bases). The CDR3 loop spans 16 amino acids. Germline CDR1 reads ENHRY; CDR2 reads SYGVKD. The V gene lost 6 bases and the J gene lost 2 bases, with 20 bases spanning the gap. As DNA, the CDR3 is TGTGCCATCAGCACCGGGCGGGGCCCCCCAGCCTACGAGCAGTACTTC. It is translated as CAISTGRGPPAYEQYF.

The rearrangement links TRBV6-2 or TRBV6-3 to TRBJ1-2, with unresolved D. Germline-derived CDR1 and CDR2 are MNHEY and SVGEGT. There are 12 residues in the CDR3. The ends were cut back, 5 bases at V and 4 bases at J, with 8 bases in the middle. CDR3 bases: TGTGCCAGCAGTGACCGGACCTATGGCTACACCTTC. This translates into CASSDRTYGYTF.